What follows are 22 T cell receptor beta chains derived from one specimen sequenced in a study of vaccination and CD4 T cells after COVID-19. At the Johns Hopkins FTIC core, DNA taken from cultured CD4+ T cells was sequenced by way of the Oncomine TCR Beta short-read assay. TCRdb analysed the PCR reads with MiXCR anew, one entry per CDR3 protein. Seen here are about 8,000 distinct CDR3 sequences, roughly 36% observed once, and the top ten hold roughly 26%. Their cognate antigens are unknown. Treatment in this sample: roughly ten-day PBMC culture with coronavirus spike peptide pools or control peptides (ViraFEST assay). The unexposed donor's CD4+ T cells were collected before the COVID-19 pandemic (2011-2018). Source material: CD4+ T cells from blood, cultured in vitro. The receptor set was obtained from a human donor in good health.

The chain carries TRBV7-2 and TRBJ2-7, with 9 nucleotides matching TRBD1. The length of the CDR3 is 15 residues. Germline assignment: CDR1 SGHTA and CDR2 FQGNSA. V shed 1 base and J 1 base; nucleotides not matched to a gene: 2. The CDR3 loop is CASSLGQGESYEQYF. CDR3 bases: TGTGCCAGCAGCTTAGGACAGGGGGAGTCCTACGAGCAGTACTTC.

This chain connects TRBV6-1 to TRBJ2-7; D is possibly TRBD2 (5 bases). V lost 6 bases and J lost 3, with 9 bases in between. Per germline, CDR1 MNHNS and CDR2 SASEGT. CDR3 size: 12 residues. The CDR3 loop is CASSLDYYEQYF. The DNA for the CDR3 is TGTGCCAGCAGCCTCGACTACTACGAGCAGTACTTC.

The J gene is TRBJ1-6, the V gene TRBV6-5; D gene unclear. V shed 2 bases and J shed 3 bases, with 8 bases lying between them. This CDR3 has 15 amino acids. The germline V gene encodes CDR1 MNHEY and CDR2 SVGAGI. The CDR3 DNA reads as TGTGCCAGCAGTTACGGGGTCAACTATAATTCACCCCTCCACTTT. Protein sequence: CASSYGVNYNSPLHF.

This clonotype was observed a handful of times. V usage is TRBV6-1 and J usage is TRBJ1-2, with D tentatively TRBD1 (5 bases). Germline lookup yields CDR1 MNHNS and CDR2 SASEGT. This CDR3 region has 13 residues. Trimming shortened V by 5 bases and J by 7 bases, and 14 bases separated the two germline ends. The DNA of the CDR3 is TGTGCCAGCAGTCCAGGGATGAAGTCTGGCTACACCTTC. It encodes CASSPGMKSGYTF.

Worth noting for this clonotype: Being one base from a much bigger clone, this may be a read error. This chain joins TRBV27 and TRBJ1-1; 7 positions match TRBD1. Trimming cost V 3 bases and J 3 bases; bases outside gene matches: 4. This CDR3 region has 14 residues. Germline CDR1 reads MNHEY; CDR2 reads SMNVEV (reference sequence). The CDR3 region is CASSLRTGDTEAFF. CDR3 in DNA: TGTGCCAGCAGTTTGCGGACAGGAGACACTGAAGCTTTCTTT.

This clonotype was seen a handful of times. The chain has TRBV6-1 and TRBJ1-5, with TRBD1 identical over 10 bases. CDR1 and CDR2 (germline): MNHNS, SASEGT. This CDR3 comprises 15 residues. After removal of 7 bases from V and 5 bases from J, the junction contained 8 bases not matched to a gene. The CDR3 protein is CASNTGTGAYQPQHF. The CDR3 DNA reads as TGTGCCAGCAATACCGGGACAGGGGCCTATCAGCCCCAGCATTTT.

For this clonotype: One end of the junction is discordant with germline, which a read error may explain. This rearrangement joins TRBV6-5 to TRBJ2-3; D is tentatively TRBD1 or TRBD2 (5 bases each). CDR3 length equals 15 residues. Looked up from germline, CDR1 is MNHEY and CDR2 is SVGAGI. The CDR3 reads CTSSSRDGSTDTQYF. The CDR3 nucleotides are TGTACCAGCAGTTCCCGGGACGGAAGCACAGATACGCAGTATTTT.

V and J are TRBV7-2 and TRBJ2-7; TRBD2 is a possible D gene (5 bases). Germline loops: CDR1 SGHTA, CDR2 FQGNSA. This CDR3 is built from 15 residues. The V end was cut by 1 base, the J end by 5 bases, with 15 bases between. CDR3 nucleotide sequence: TGTGCCAGCAGCTTAGTGCTAGTAGGAGGTGACGAGCAGTACTTC. Amino acid sequence: CASSLVLVGGDEQYF.

V gene TRBV4-2 combines with J gene TRBJ2-1; tentatively, D is TRBD2 (6 bases). With 3 bases removed from V and 1 base from J, the gap between germline ends came to 10 bases. Germline V gene sequence: CDR1 LGHNA, CDR2 YNFKEQ. This CDR3 comprises 15 residues. In nucleotides, the CDR3 is TGTGCCAGCAGCCAGATCGGGGGTTCCTACAATGAGCAGTTCTTC. This codes for CASSQIGGSYNEQFF.

By proportion, this clonotype is medium-sized (0.01 to 0.1%). CDR3 nucleotide sequence: TGTGCCAGCAGCTTAGCGGGGGGGCTAGAGACCCAGTACTTC. Translating it yields CASSLAGGLETQYF. V gene TRBV7-2 combines with J gene TRBJ2-5; D possibly corresponds to TRBD2 (7 bases). Deletions cut 0 bases from V and 4 bases from J, with 9 bases between. CDR1 SGHTA and CDR2 FQGNSA come from the germline V gene. The CDR3 length is 14 residues.

Within the sample, this clonotype is medium-sized. V gene TRBV20-1 combines with J gene TRBJ1-2; D remains unclear. V was cut by 5 bases and J by 5 bases, with 12 bases left in between. The CDR3 sequence is 12 residues long. Looked up from germline, CDR1 is DFQATT and CDR2 is SNEGSKA (reference sequence). The CDR3 protein is CSAPDGRYGYTF. The CDR3 DNA reads TGCAGTGCTCCCGACGGAAGATATGGCTACACCTTC.

The J gene is TRBJ1-1, the V gene TRBV12-3 or TRBV12-4; 10 bases line up with TRBD1. With 10 bases clipped from V and 4 bases from J, the junction kept 3 bases outside the gene matches. The CDR3 has 12 amino acids. CDR3 region: CATGTGATEAFF. As DNA, the CDR3 is TGTGCCACAGGGACAGGGGCCACTGAAGCTTTCTTT.

This clonotype was observed a few times. CDR3 residues: CSASRVGKELFF. The CDR3 DNA sequence: TGCAGTGCTTCGAGGGTGGGGAAAGAGCTGTTTTTT. The rearrangement joins TRBV20-1 to TRBJ2-2; a weak D match, TRBD2 (5 bases). The CDR3 runs to 12 residues. Germline CDR1 reads DFQATT; CDR2 reads SNEGSKA (reference sequence). Trimming pared 5 bases from V and 11 bases from J, leaving 15 bases between.

This chain uses TRBV6-1 with TRBJ1-3, with no clear D. Per germline, CDR1 MNHNS and CDR2 SASEGT. V dropped 7 bases and J dropped 0 bases, with 19 bases sitting between them. The CDR3 runs to 17 residues. The CDR3 reads CASTPGPGPSSGNTIYF. The DNA of the CDR3 is TGTGCCAGCACCCCCGGACCCGGACCTAGCTCTGGAAACACCATATATTTT.

V and J are TRBV6-5 and TRBJ1-6; the D gene is possibly TRBD1 (5 bases). V was pared by 0 bases and J by 0 bases, with 6 bases between. CDR1 MNHEY and CDR2 SVGAGI come from the germline V gene. The length of the CDR3 is 16 residues. The CDR3 DNA reads as TGTGCCAGCAGTTACTCGGGGGTCTCCTATAATTCACCCCTCCACTTT. Translating it yields CASSYSGVSYNSPLHF.

The gene calls are TRBV28 and TRBJ1-5, with 7 bases aligning to TRBD1. The CDR3 contains 13 residues. The trim removed 8 bases at V and 8 bases at J, leaving 9 bases unmatched. Germline-derived CDR1 and CDR2 are MDHEN and SYDVKM. The CDR3 DNA is TGTGCCAGCGGGGACAGACGACGGGAGCCCCAGCATTTT. Protein sequence: CASGDRRREPQHF.

The J gene is TRBJ2-5, the V gene TRBV6-1; 7 bases fit TRBD1. Trimming cost V 5 bases and J 1 base; bases outside gene matches: 10. CDR3 length: 16 residues. Per the germline V gene, CDR1 is MNHNS and CDR2 is SASEGT. The CDR3 loop is CASSTRFTGAQETQYF. The CDR3 DNA is TGTGCCAGCAGTACACGATTTACAGGGGCCCAAGAGACCCAGTACTTC.

The CDR3 DNA follows: TGTGCCTGGAGTGTAGAAGGGCTTCAGCCCCAGCATTTT. This encodes CAWSVEGLQPQHF. This chain uses TRBV30 with TRBJ1-5; no clear D. The germline V gene encodes CDR1 GTSNPN and CDR2 SVGIG (reference sequence). The ends were cut back, 0 bases at V and 6 bases at J, with 9 bases in the middle. This CDR3 spans 13 amino acids. The full variable domain, its missing parts supplied by reference TRBV30 and TRBJ1-5, is SQTIHQWPATLVQPVGSPLSLECTVEGTSNPNLYWYRQAAGRGLQLLFYSVGIGQISSEVPQNLSASRPQDRQFILSSKKLLLSDSGFYLCAWSVEGLQPQHFGDGTRLSIL.

The genes are TRBV7-9 and TRBJ2-7; possibly TRBD1 for D (5 bases). CDR1 is SEHNR, CDR2 FQNEAQ, per germline (reference sequence). Trimming pared 7 bases from V and 2 bases from J, leaving 12 bases between. The CDR3 covers 13 residues. The CDR3 DNA sequence: TGTGCCAGCAACCTGGACATGGCCTACGAGCAGTACTTC. Protein product: CASNLDMAYEQYF.

The table lists this clonotype with a few counts. V is TRBV6-1 and J is TRBJ2-2; no firm D call. The CDR3 spans 14 residues. The V and J ends lost 5 bases and 1 base respectively, with 8 bases between them. CDR1 MNHNS and CDR2 SASEGT come from the germline V gene. CDR3 coding DNA: TGTGCCAGCAGTACTGATGAGAACACCGGGGAGCTGTTTTTT. Protein sequence: CASSTDENTGELFF.

This clonotype was recorded a few times. V gene TRBV7-3 combines with J gene TRBJ1-1; D unresolved. Trimming removed 2 bases from V and 8 bases from J, with 12 bases in between. CDR1 is SGHTA, CDR2 FQGTGA, per germline. The CDR3 is 13 amino acids. Here the CDR3 reads CASSLSGGGEAFF. The CDR3, as DNA: TGTGCCAGCAGCTTATCGGGAGGAGGCGAAGCTTTCTTT.

The V call is TRBV9, the J call TRBJ2-3; maybe TRBD1 (6 bases). The germline CDR1 and CDR2 sequences are SGDLS and YYNGEE. With 0 bases removed from V and 4 bases from J, the gap between germline ends came to 12 bases. The CDR3 is 15 residues long. CDR3 in DNA: TGTGCCAGCAGCGTAGGGTGGGGGCCGGCAGATACGCAGTATTTT. Amino acids: CASSVGWGPADTQYF.